The clone carrying this T cell receptor (beta chain) was picked up one time. The sample belongs to a study of cytomegalovirus exposure and HLA in healthy donors. A roughly 120-subject validation cohort, separate from the roughly 670-subject first cohort, supplied the donors. Germline V lookup: CDR1 MNHNS, CDR2 SASEGT. CDR3 length equals 16 residues. V lost 4 bases and J lost 1, with 17 bases in between. Clones were sequenced by immunoSEQ multiplex PCR, and TCRdb holds only the in-frame ones, with some missing. The sample contains roughly 150,000 clones, about 90% of which appear only once. The receptor comes from a woman aged 25 to 45 in good health and CMV-seronegative. The chain has TRBV6-1 and TRBJ2-7, with a tentative D call TRBD2 (5 bases). Source material: PBMCs. CDR3 residues: CASSARVGNRSYEQYF. The DNA of the CDR3 is TGTGCCAGCAGTGCGAGGGTGGGGAATCGGTCCTACGAGCAGTACTTC.